This record looks at one T cell receptor (beta chain) sequence and its context. The target antigen is unknown. The assay was immunoSEQ multiplex PCR, and TCRdb's table has in-frame clones only and misses some. The sample yields some 83,000 clones, about 88% seen once. The sample comes from a study of T cell responses to AZD1222 COVID-19 vaccine. Study-wide points: The reported proportion of spike-specific TCRs targeting unmutated variant regions was nearly half. The sample set comprised mostly white British donors with more females, and clonal diversity was possibly underestimated. There were vaccine-associated CD4 TCRs across spike, dominant at 160-218 and 743-854.

V was trimmed by 4 bases and J by 8 bases, leaving 14 bases between them. The CDR3 is made up of 14 amino acids. Per the germline V gene, CDR1 is SGHVS and CDR2 is FQNEAQ. The J gene is TRBJ2-2, the V gene TRBV7-8; no firm D call. This receptor was taken from an adult who received the AZD1222 COVID-19 vaccine. The material was peripheral blood, obtained 28 days after the second AZD1222 dose. Here the CDR3 DNA reads TGTGCCAGCAGCTCCCGGTCCGGGCCGGGGGAGCTGTTTTTT. This codes for CASSSRSGPGELFF.